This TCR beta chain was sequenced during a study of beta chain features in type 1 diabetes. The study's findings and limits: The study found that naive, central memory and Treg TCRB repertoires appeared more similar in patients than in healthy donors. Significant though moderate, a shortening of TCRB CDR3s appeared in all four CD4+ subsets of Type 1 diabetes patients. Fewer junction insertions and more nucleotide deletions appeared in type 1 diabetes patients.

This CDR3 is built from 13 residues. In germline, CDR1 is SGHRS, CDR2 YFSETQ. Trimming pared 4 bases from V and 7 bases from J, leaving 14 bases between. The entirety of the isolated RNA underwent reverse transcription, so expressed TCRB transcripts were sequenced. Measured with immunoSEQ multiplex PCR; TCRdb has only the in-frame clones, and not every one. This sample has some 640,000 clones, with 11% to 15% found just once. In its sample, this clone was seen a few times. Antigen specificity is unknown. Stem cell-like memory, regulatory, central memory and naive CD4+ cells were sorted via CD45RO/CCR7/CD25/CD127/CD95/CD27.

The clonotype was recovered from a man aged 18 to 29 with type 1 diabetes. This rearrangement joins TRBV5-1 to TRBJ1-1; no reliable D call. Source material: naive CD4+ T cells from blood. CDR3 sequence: CASSPGPQLEAFF. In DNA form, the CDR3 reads TGCGCCAGCAGCCCCGGGCCACAGCTTGAAGCTTTCTTT.